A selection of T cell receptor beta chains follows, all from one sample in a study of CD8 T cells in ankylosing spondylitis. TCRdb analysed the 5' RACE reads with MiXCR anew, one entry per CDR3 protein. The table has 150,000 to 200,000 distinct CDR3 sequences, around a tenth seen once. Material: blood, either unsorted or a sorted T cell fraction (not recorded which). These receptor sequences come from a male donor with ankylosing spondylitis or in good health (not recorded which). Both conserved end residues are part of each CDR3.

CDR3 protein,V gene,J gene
CASSSQAGGGDTQYF,TRBV5-1,TRBJ2-3
CASTIGPGADTQYF,TRBV7-6,TRBJ2-3
CASSSGTFRNQPQHF,TRBV27,TRBJ1-5
CASSLGPTRRNTGELFF,TRBV5-5,TRBJ2-2
CASRGSGTYNEQFF,TRBV6-1,TRBJ2-1
CASSPRGQGSNTQYF,TRBV12-3/TRBV12-4,TRBJ2-3
CSARTGQFPDTQYF,TRBV20-1,TRBJ2-3
CASSLGPGQGIYEQYF,TRBV5-1,TRBJ2-7
CASSLPGGEQFF,TRBV27,TRBJ2-1
CSVQRDRNTYEQYF,TRBV29-1,TRBJ2-7
CASSPGILSSYEQYF,TRBV12-3/TRBV12-4,TRBJ2-7
CASSYSGAVSTDTQYF,TRBV6-5,TRBJ2-3
CASSLGQAEADTQYF,TRBV7-2,TRBJ2-3
CSATVGLSYNEQFF,TRBV20-1,TRBJ2-1
CSVPSSGGSSYNEQFF,TRBV29-1,TRBJ2-1
CSARDFPRGDF,TRBV20-1,TRBJ2-7
CSASPGTEYQPQHF,TRBV20-1,TRBJ1-5
CASSQQGNSNQPQHF,TRBV12-3/TRBV12-4,TRBJ1-5
CSVGRGYTEAFF,TRBV29-1,TRBJ1-1
CASRGAADNEKLFF,TRBV10-2,TRBJ1-4
CASSTGGAWGERDTEAFF,TRBV11-2,TRBJ1-1
CASSLSAENEQFF,TRBV3-1,TRBJ2-1
CASSFDSSHGQFF,TRBV27,TRBJ2-1
CASSYLRQGAGELFF,TRBV7-9,TRBJ2-2
CASRYGQGVQPQHF,TRBV12-3/TRBV12-4,TRBJ1-5
CASRTGREEKLFF,TRBV2,TRBJ1-4
CASSPGLDLSWTQYF,TRBV18,TRBJ2-5
CASSFLPVGTSYEQYF,TRBV5-1,TRBJ2-7
CASSGGTSGRSHEQYF,TRBV5-5,TRBJ2-7
CASSASGGRTGELFF,TRBV5-1,TRBJ2-2
CASSWGLAGEETQYF,TRBV3-1,TRBJ2-5
CASRYRNEPGVPTGELFF,TRBV12-3/TRBV12-4,TRBJ2-2
CASSPLAGGTYEQYF,TRBV5-1,TRBJ2-7
CASSIQSPIYF,TRBV12-3/TRBV12-4,TRBJ1-3
CASSLGLSGATDTQYF,TRBV5-1,TRBJ2-3
CASSLALGQGNTGELFF,TRBV5-1,TRBJ2-2
CASSLLLATSYEQYF,TRBV7-8,TRBJ2-7
CSAPTSGAFTDTQYF,TRBV20-1,TRBJ2-3
CATSSSFVGGVGYTF,TRBV15,TRBJ1-2
CASSLDRRNTEAFF,TRBV2,TRBJ1-1
CASSQVQTHTEAFF,TRBV4-1,TRBJ1-1